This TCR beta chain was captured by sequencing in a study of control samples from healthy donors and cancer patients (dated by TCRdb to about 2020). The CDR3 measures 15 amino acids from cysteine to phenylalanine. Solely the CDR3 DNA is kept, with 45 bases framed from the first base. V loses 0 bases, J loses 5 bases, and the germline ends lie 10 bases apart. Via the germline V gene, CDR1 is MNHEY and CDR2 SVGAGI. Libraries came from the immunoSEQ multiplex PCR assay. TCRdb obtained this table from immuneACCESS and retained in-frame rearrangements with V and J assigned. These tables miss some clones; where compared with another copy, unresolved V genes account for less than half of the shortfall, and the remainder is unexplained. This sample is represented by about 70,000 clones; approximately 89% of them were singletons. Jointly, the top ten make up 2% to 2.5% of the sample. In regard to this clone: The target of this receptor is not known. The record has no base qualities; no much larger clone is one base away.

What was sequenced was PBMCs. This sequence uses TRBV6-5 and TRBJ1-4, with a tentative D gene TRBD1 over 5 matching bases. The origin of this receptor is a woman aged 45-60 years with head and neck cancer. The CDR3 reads CASSYSWGLNEKLFF. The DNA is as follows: TGTGCCAGCAGTTACTCGTGGGGACTAAATGAAAAACTGTTTTTT.